These T cell receptor gamma chains were read from a single sample in a study of gamma-delta T cells after stem cell transplantation. TCRdb re-processed the RT-PCR reads via CATT. The repertoire consists of 3,000 to 4,000 gamma-chain clones, with roughly 5.3% occurring once and the leading ten covering approximately 23%. The sequencing sample was made of gamma-delta T cells. The receptors here all came from a human donor. It is not recorded whose cells these are; they may come from a transplant donor. CDR3s include the opening cysteine and the closing phenylalanine or tryptophan. Size is omitted from some rows. Given values are once, few, many or a class for expanded clones.

CALWWVQELGKKIKVF	TGTGCCTTGTGGTGGGTTCAAGAGTTGGGCAAAAAAATCAAGGTATTT	.	TRGV9	TRGJP
CALWEARAQELGKKIKVF	TGTGCCTTGTGGGAGGCGAGGGCCCAGGAGTTGGGCAAAAAAATCAAGGTATTT	medium-sized	TRGV9	TRGJP
CATWDRPHPPLISYYKKLF	TGTGCCACCTGGGACAGGCCGCACCCACCCTTAATCTCTTATTATAAGAAACTCTTT	.	TRGV3	TRGJ1/TRGJ2
CATWDGPGGSDWIKTF	TGTGCCACCTGGGATGGGCCTGGGGGTAGTGATTGGATCAAGACGTTT	.	TRGV4	TRGJP2
CALWEVRLFSLGKKIKVF	TGTGCCTTGTGGGAGGTGCGTCTGTTTTCGTTGGGCAAAAAAATCAAGGTATTT	once	TRGV9	TRGJP
CATWDAYYKNLF	TGTGCCACCTGGGACGCCTATTATAAGAACCTCTTT	few	TRGV2	TRGJ1/TRGJ2
CALWEVSELGKKIKVF	TGTGCCTTGTGGGAGGTGTCGGAGCTGGGCAAAAAAATCAAGGTATTT	few	TRGV9	TRGJP
CALWEPGVKKIKVF	TGTGCCTTGTGGGAGCCAGGGGTCAAAAAAATCAAGGTATTT	medium-sized	TRGV9	TRGJP
CATWDSRISPYYKKLF	TGTGCCACCTGGGACAGCCGAATAAGCCCGTATTATAAGAAACTCTTT	.	TRGV5	TRGJ1/TRGJ2
CALWELQLPSKLF	TGTGCCTTGTGGGAGCTTCAGCTCCCCTCTAAACTCTTT	.	TRGV9	TRGJ1/TRGJ2
CATWDVPANYYKKLF	TGTGCCACCTGGGATGTCCCCGCAAATTATTATAAGAAACTCTTT	.	TRGV4	TRGJ1/TRGJ2
CATLGCSSDWIKTF	TGTGCCACCTTGGGATGCAGTAGTGATTGGATCAAGACGTTT	.	TRGV2	TRGJP2
CATWDRQLGKKLF	TGTGCCACCTGGGACAGGCAATTGGGTAAGAAACTCTTT	medium-sized	TRGV3	TRGJ1/TRGJ2
CALWRPELGKKIKVF	TGTGCCTTGTGGCGCCCAGAGTTGGGCAAAAAAATCAAGGTATTT	few	TRGV9	TRGJP
CATWDKADYYKKLF	TGTGCCACCTGGGACAAGGCCGATTATTATAAGAAACTCTTT	few	TRGV5	TRGJ1/TRGJ2
CALWEVRKIYKKLF	TGTGCCTTGTGGGAGGTGCGAAAAATTTATAAGAAACTCTTT	few	TRGV9	TRGJ1/TRGJ2
CALWEVQRELGKKIKVF	TGTGCCTTGTGGGAGGTGCAGCGAGAGTTGGGCAAAAAAATCAAGGTATTT	.	TRGV9	TRGJP
CATWPPFSLYYKKLF	TGTGCCACCTGGCCCCCCTTTTCTCTTTATTATAAGAAACTCTTT	few	TRGV4	TRGJ1/TRGJ2
CALWEVSGRRKKLF	TGTGCCTTGTGGGAGGTGAGTGGACGGAGAAAGAAACTCTTT	few	TRGV9	TRGJ1/TRGJ2
CALREVSVWDPHKKLF	TGTGCCTTGCGGGAGGTGTCAGTTTGGGACCCTCATAAGAAACTCTTT	.	TRGV9	TRGJ1/TRGJ2
CALWEATGYYKKLF	TGCGCCTTGTGGGAGGCTACGGGGTATTATAAGAAACTCTTT	few	TRGV9	TRGJ1/TRGJ2
CALWEDQELGKKIKVF	TGTGCCTTGTGGGAAGATCAAGAGTTGGGCAAAAAAATCAAGGTATTT	medium-sized	TRGV9	TRGJP
CALWETKRKLGKKIKVF	TGTGCCCTGTGGGAGACCAAAAGGAAGTTGGGCAAAAAAATCAAGGTATTT	.	TRGV9	TRGJP
CATWPWVGDWIKTF	TGTGCCACCTGGCCCTGGGTAGGTGATTGGATCAAGACGTTT	few	TRGV8	TRGJP2
CATCLYKKLF	TGTGCCACCTGTCTTTATAAGAAACTCTTT	few	TRGV2	TRGJ1/TRGJ2
CALWEPQELGKKIKVF	TGTGCCTTGTGGGAGCCTCAAGAGTTGGGCAAAAAAATCAAGGTATTT	medium-sized	TRGV9	TRGJP
CATWDRTNKKLF	TGTGCCACCTGGGACAGGACGAATAAGAAACTCTTT	medium-sized	TRGV3	TRGJ1/TRGJ2
CALWEVRPRFKIF	TGTGCCTTGTGGGAGGTTCGCCCCCGGTTCAAGATATTT	few	TRGV9	TRGJP1
CALWDPRRLF	TGTGCCTTGTGGGACCCACGCAGGCTCTTT	few	TRGV9	TRGJ1/TRGJ2